This entry describes one TCR beta chain. What it binds is not known. PCR involved 60 Vbeta and 13 Jbeta primers. The method was immunoSEQ multiplex PCR; TCRdb's version includes in-frame clones alone and lacks a portion of them. The repertoire consists of 130,000 or so clones, with about two thirds occurring once and the leading ten covering around 6.6%. V was cut by 7 bases and J by 7 bases, with 14 bases left in between. Per the germline V gene, CDR1 is LNHDA and CDR2 is SQIVND (reference sequence). The CDR3 covers 13 residues. The sample belongs to a study of cytomegalovirus exposure and HLA in healthy donors. Notes on the study in general: In a later analysis, most CMV-associated TCR beta chains appeared HLA-restricted. Across donors, sequencing depth was assumed by presence/absence analyses to be roughly uniform. Relative to equally common others, HLA-associated TCR beta chains showed greater clonal expansion in a later analysis.

Donors consisted of healthy bone marrow donors. The J gene is TRBJ2-1, the V gene TRBV19; tentatively, D is TRBD1 (5 bases). Material for sequencing was PBMCs. The source is a man in his forties in good health and CMV-seropositive. The CDR3 DNA reads as TGTGCCAGTATCGGCAGGGTCGGAAATGAGCAGTTCTTC. Translating it yields CASIGRVGNEQFF.